Listed here is a single T cell receptor (beta chain). Its antigen is undetermined. CDR3 length: 15 residues. Germline lookup yields CDR1 MNHEY and CDR2 SVGAGI. V was shortened by 8 bases and J by 7 bases, with 21 bases between the two germline ends. The sample is drawn from a study of T cell responses to AZD1222 COVID-19 vaccine. Profiling relied on immunoSEQ multiplex PCR, and the TCRdb table lists in-frame clones only, not all of them. The repertoire consists of nearly 95,000 clones, with 75% to 90% occurring once and the leading ten covering less than 3%. Study-wide findings and caveats: Among those given AZD1222, only 5 to 7 were seropositive at baseline. As reported, nearly half of all spike-specific TCRs target variant regions that are unmutated. Spike-specific TCR breadth and depth went up after people got two AZD1222 doses. Donors in the cohort were predominantly white British and more often female, and clonal diversity was possibly underestimated.

This TCR came from an adult who received the AZD1222 COVID-19 vaccine. The starting material was peripheral blood, obtained 28 days after the second AZD1222 dose. The V call is TRBV6-5, the J call TRBJ1-3, with D possibly matching TRBD1 (6 bases). CDR3 protein: CASARKGGSSNTIYF. In nucleotides, the CDR3 is TGTGCCAGCGCGAGGAAGGGGGGATCCAGCAACACCATATATTTT.